The 31 T cell receptor beta chains below all came from one sample that was sequenced in a study of blood T cell repertoires in COVID-19 (dated by TCRdb to about 2020). The library came from the immunoSEQ multiplex PCR assay. TCRdb took over this immuneACCESS table, retaining in-frame rearrangements with V and J assigned. Such tables are incomplete; in checked studies, under half of the missing clones stem from an unresolved V gene, and the remainder is unexplained. The sample table lists approximately 200,000 clones, around 88% of them with a count of one. 3.5% to 5% of the sample is in the top ten clones. The sample was peripheral blood. These receptors originate from a woman in her 30s with acute or convalescent COVID-19.

The J gene is TRBJ2-5, the V gene TRBV28, with D possibly being TRBD1 (7 bases). The V gene's germline CDR1 is MDHEN and CDR2 SYDVKM. V lost 8 bases and J 5 bases, leaving 15 bases between the germline ends. The CDR3 runs 13 residues. CDR3 sequence reads: CASLGGGKETQYF. The DNA of the CDR3 is TGTGCCAGCTTAGGGGGCGGGAAGGAGACCCAGTACTTC.

In DNA, the CDR3 is TGTGCCAGCAGTTCCCCGGACAGGGAATTTGAGCAGTACTTC. Translated: CASSSPDREFEQYF. The chain links TRBV25-1 to TRBJ2-7, with 8 positions matching TRBD1. The V gene's germline CDR1 is MGHDK and CDR2 SYGVNS. The CDR3 consists of 14 residues. The ends lost 5 bases at V and 7 bases at J; junction bases unmatched: 10.

This chain joins TRBV5-6 and TRBJ1-5; D gene unclear. The V gene lost 1 base and the J gene lost 5 bases, with 10 bases spanning the gap. The CDR3 loop spans 14 amino acids. The germline V gene encodes CDR1 SGHDT and CDR2 YYEEEE. The CDR3 here is CASSLMGRDQPQHF. The DNA for the CDR3 is TGTGCCAGCAGCTTGATGGGTCGGGATCAGCCCCAGCATTTT.

The V call is TRBV6-5, the J call TRBJ1-5; TRBD1 matches at 7 bases. Germline loops: CDR1 MNHEY, CDR2 SVGAGI. J gave up 5 bases and V 7 bases, and 5 bases lay outside the gene matches. The CDR3 totals 13 residues. This CDR3 is CASTQGDYQPQHF. For the CDR3, the DNA is TGTGCCAGCACCCAGGGGGACTATCAGCCCCAGCATTTT.

This rearrangement joins TRBV29-1 to TRBJ1-2; 10 positions match TRBD1. Germline lookup yields CDR1 SQVTM and CDR2 ANQGSEA. This CDR3 is 13 amino acids long. V shed 8 bases and J 3 bases; nucleotides not matched to a gene: 6. CDR3 in DNA: TGCAGCCTTGGGACAGGGGAAGACTATGGCTACACCTTC. Amino acid sequence: CSLGTGEDYGYTF.

V gene TRBV10-3 combines with J gene TRBJ1-3; tentatively, D is TRBD1 (6 bases). Trimming pared 6 bases from V and 8 bases from J, leaving 17 bases between. Germline CDR1 and CDR2: ENHRY and SYGVKD. The CDR3 runs to 14 residues. The CDR3 spells CAIRRDTLLDTIYF. The CDR3 DNA is TGTGCCATCAGGAGGGACACCTTACTGGACACCATATATTTT.

The rearrangement uses TRBV28 and TRBJ2-1, with a possible D match to TRBD1 (6 bases). Germline V gene data show CDR1 as MDHEN and CDR2 as SYDVKM. CDR3 length: 10 residues. V lost 8 bases and J 9 bases, leaving 8 bases between the germline ends. Written as DNA, the CDR3 is TGTGCCAGCTCAGGGGTTGAGCAGTTCTTC. Encoded protein: CASSGVEQFF.

Only one count was recorded for this clone. V and J are TRBV5-6 and TRBJ1-1; D is possibly TRBD1 (5 bases). Trimming removed 3 bases at V and 1 base at J, with 16 bases between. CDR1 and CDR2 from the germline V gene are SGHDT and YYEEEE. The CDR3 loop spans 16 amino acids. The chain's CDR3 is CASSWGGPVRNTEAFF. The DNA of the CDR3 is TGTGCCAGCAGCTGGGGGGGACCAGTAAGGAACACTGAAGCTTTCTTT.

This clone has only one observation. The gene calls are TRBV5-6 and TRBJ2-3; 9 bases are shared with TRBD2. This CDR3 is built from 16 residues. In germline, CDR1 is SGHDT, CDR2 YYEEEE. Germline trimming cut 4 bases from V and 2 bases from J; bases unmatched to any gene: 8. The CDR3 bases are TGTGCCAGCAGCCCCGGGGTAGCGGGAGCCACAGATACGCAGTATTTT. Translation: CASSPGVAGATDTQYF.

The chain combines TRBV5-1 with TRBJ1-5; TRBD1 is a possible D gene (6 bases). The CDR3 is made up of 14 amino acids. The germline CDR1 and CDR2 sequences are SGHRS and YFSETQ. V gave up 1 base and J gave up 7 bases, with 12 bases separating them. For the CDR3, the DNA is TGCGCCAGCAGCTTGTCTCCCCAGGGGCAGCCCCAGCATTTT. It translates to CASSLSPQGQPQHF.

This chain links TRBV30 with TRBJ1-2, with D maybe TRBD1 (6 bases). V dropped 7 bases and J dropped 0 bases, with 12 bases sitting between them. Germline lookup yields CDR1 GTSNPN and CDR2 SVGIG (reference sequence). The CDR3 runs to 13 residues. CDR3 in amino acids: CAYGTPTNYGYTF. As DNA, the CDR3 is TGTGCCTACGGGACACCAACTAACTATGGCTACACCTTC.

The V call is TRBV24-1, the J call TRBJ2-2, with 9 bases matching TRBD2. CDR3 size: 19 residues. Per germline, CDR1 KGHDR and CDR2 SFDVKD. Trimming removed 1 base from V and 6 bases from J; junction bases left unmatched: 14. This CDR3 reads CATSDFRGSGSGDAGELFF. CDR3 DNA sequence: TGTGCCACCAGTGATTTTCGAGGTAGCGGGAGTGGTGACGCCGGGGAGCTGTTTTTT.

V gene TRBV24-1 combines with J gene TRBJ1-1; maybe TRBD1 (5 bases). Trimming cost V 5 bases and J 7 bases, with 7 bases left between them. CDR1 KGHDR and CDR2 SFDVKD come from the germline V gene. This CDR3 has 11 amino acids. Here the CDR3 reads CATSGQGEAFF. Here the CDR3 DNA reads TGTGCCACCAGTGGGCAGGGTGAAGCTTTCTTT.

The CDR3 nucleotides are TGCGCCAGCAGCTTGGGATTAGCGGGGCCCACAGATACGCAGTATTTT. Residues: CASSLGLAGPTDTQYF. The chain carries TRBV5-1 and TRBJ2-3, with 8 nucleotides matching TRBD2. Germline V gene lookup returns CDR1 SGHRS and CDR2 YFSETQ. With 0 bases clipped from V and 2 bases from J, the junction kept 5 bases outside the gene matches. This CDR3 is 16 amino acids long.

The V call is TRBV24-1, the J call TRBJ1-2; 8 bases agree with TRBD1. V shed 2 bases, J shed 3 bases, and the junction held 7 bases outside the gene matches. Looked up from germline, CDR1 is KGHDR and CDR2 is SFDVKD. CDR3 length: 16 amino acids. As DNA, the CDR3 is TGTGCCACCAGTGATTCTGCAGGGGGCGCGCACTATGGCTACACCTTC. Protein sequence: CATSDSAGGAHYGYTF.

The chain links TRBV19 to TRBJ2-3, with 7 bases aligning to TRBD1. The CDR3 is 16 residues long. Germline trimming cut 2 bases from V and 0 bases from J; bases unmatched to any gene: 5. Germline V gives CDR1 LNHDA, CDR2 SQIVND (reference sequence). CDR3 region: CASSITTGVSTDTQYF. In nucleotides, the CDR3 is TGTGCCAGTAGTATAACTACAGGGGTGAGCACAGATACGCAGTATTTT.

This clone was seen a single time. The chain is built from TRBV30 and TRBJ1-3; D gene unclear. The CDR3 has 13 residues. Between the trimmed V and J ends, which lost 0 bases and 4 bases, there was a span of 7 bases. CDR1 and CDR2 (germline): GTSNPN, SVGIG (reference sequence). The CDR3 sequence: CAWSVAVGNTIYF. The CDR3 nucleotides read TGTGCCTGGAGTGTAGCGGTAGGAAACACCATATATTTT.

This clone was seen only once. The chain is built from TRBV28 and TRBJ1-2; perhaps TRBD1 as D (6 bases). V was shortened by 6 bases and J by 4 bases, with 15 bases between the two germline ends. The CDR3 contains 14 residues. Germline assignment: CDR1 MDHEN and CDR2 SYDVKM. The CDR3, as DNA: TGTGCCAGCAGGGGGGCAGGACTTGGCTATGGCTACACCTTC. It specifies CASRGAGLGYGYTF.

V and J are TRBV5-1 and TRBJ2-1; 14 bases line up with TRBD2. The germline gives CDR1 SGHRS, CDR2 YFSETQ. Losses at the gene ends were 5 bases for V and 3 bases for J; bases not matched to a gene: 4. The CDR3 extends over 16 amino acids. Here the CDR3 reads CASRGLAGVSYNEQFF. The DNA for the CDR3 is TGCGCCAGCAGGGGACTAGCGGGAGTTAGCTACAATGAGCAGTTCTTC. The full variable domain, its missing parts supplied by reference TRBV5-1 and TRBJ2-1, is KAGVTQTPRYLIKTRGQQVTLSCSPISGHRSVSWYQQTPGQGLQFLFEYFSETQRNKGNFPGRFSGRQFSNSRSEMNVSTLELGDSALYLCASRGLAGVSYNEQFFGPGTRLTVL.

The chain is built from TRBV15 and TRBJ2-3; a possible D gene is TRBD2 (6 bases). Germline CDR1 LNHNV, CDR2 YYDKDF (reference sequence). V shed 5 bases and J shed 2 bases, with 17 bases lying between them. This CDR3 contains 16 residues. The CDR3 sequence: CATSRGYGGNTDTQYF. Here the CDR3 DNA reads TGTGCCACCAGCCGGGGGTATGGGGGAAACACAGATACGCAGTATTTT.

The rearrangement links TRBV18 to TRBJ2-3; perhaps TRBD1 as D (5 bases). The CDR3 totals 14 residues. V was pared by 3 bases and J by 3 bases, with 10 bases between. CDR1 is KGHSH and CDR2 is LQKENI in the germline V gene. CDR3 sequence: CASSPRVETDTQYF. The CDR3 DNA reads as TGTGCCAGCTCACCCAGGGTGGAAACAGATACGCAGTATTTT.

This clone has a single count. J is TRBJ2-1 and V is TRBV5-1; TRBD2 aligns across 8 bases. Germline V gene sequence: CDR1 SGHRS, CDR2 YFSETQ. This CDR3 comprises 14 residues. With 1 base clipped from V and 8 bases from J, the junction kept 5 bases outside the gene matches. This CDR3 is CASSLRSAGDEQFF. CDR3 in DNA: TGCGCCAGCAGCTTGCGGTCAGCGGGAGATGAGCAGTTCTTC.

This clone was observed a single time. The chain joins TRBV2 to TRBJ1-6, with TRBD1 matching 9 bases. Per germline, CDR1 SNHLY and CDR2 FYNNEI. The CDR3 totals 15 residues. The V segment lost 11 bases and the J segment 4 bases; nucleotides outside the gene matches: 9. The chain's CDR3 is CAGTGSHNYNSPLHF. The DNA for the CDR3 is TGTGCCGGGACAGGGTCCCACAATTATAATTCACCCCTCCACTTT.

The V gene is TRBV5-3, the J gene TRBJ1-1, with a tentative D call TRBD1 (6 bases). TRBV5-3 is an open reading frame, and its role is uncertain. The CDR3 contains 10 residues. V shed 7 bases and J shed 8 bases, with 9 bases lying between them. CDR3: CARHTGEAFF. CDR3 DNA: TGTGCCAGACATACAGGGGAAGCTTTCTTT.

The V call is TRBV7-6, the J call TRBJ2-1; the D is unclear. V was cut by 2 bases and J by 12 bases, with 14 bases left in between. Germline V gene data show CDR1 as SGHVS and CDR2 as FNYEAQ. The CDR3 runs 13 residues. CDR3 region: CASSLLSAGRQFF. The CDR3, as DNA: TGTGCCAGCAGCTTACTATCAGCAGGTCGGCAGTTCTTC.

The chain is built from TRBV6-6 and TRBJ2-7, with 8 bases lining up with TRBD2. The CDR3 contains 14 residues. From germline, CDR1 is MNHNY and CDR2 SVGAGI (reference sequence). Trimming cost V 6 bases and J 6 bases; bases outside gene matches: 10. The CDR3, as DNA: TGTGCCAGCAGAACGGGACTAGTAAGCTCCGAGCAGTACTTC. Amino acids: CASRTGLVSSEQYF.

DNA of the CDR3: TGTGCCAGCGTCGACGACTTGATACGAAAAGAGACCCAGTACTTC. Its protein product is CASVDDLIRKETQYF. V gene TRBV7-2 combines with J gene TRBJ2-5; the D is unclear. Germline V gene lookup returns CDR1 SGHTA and CDR2 FQGNSA. V gave up 8 bases and J gave up 3 bases, with 19 bases separating them. This CDR3 comprises 15 residues.

The DNA of the CDR3 is TGTGCCAGCAGTCCGGGCCCCGGACAAATAGCCAAAAACATTCAGTACTTC. Residues: CASSPGPGQIAKNIQYF. The J gene is TRBJ2-4, the V gene TRBV28; TRBD1 is a possible D gene (5 bases). Trimming took off 5 bases at V and 0 bases at J, with 17 bases between the two ends. Germline CDR1 reads MDHEN; CDR2 reads SYDVKM. The CDR3 has 17 amino acids.

The chain links TRBV2 to TRBJ2-3, with TRBD1 identical over 7 bases. Trimming cost V 8 bases and J 6 bases; bases outside gene matches: 8. This CDR3 has 13 amino acids. CDR1 is SNHLY and CDR2 is FYNNEI in the germline V gene. For the CDR3, the DNA is TGTGCCAGCCCAGACAGGGTGGGTGATACGCAGTATTTT. It is translated as CASPDRVGDTQYF.

The chain combines TRBV5-6 with TRBJ1-5; possible D gene TRBD1, 6 bases. Germline V lookup: CDR1 SGHDT, CDR2 YYEEEE. V was shortened by 2 bases and J by 7 bases, with 16 bases between the two germline ends. CDR3 length equals 15 residues. The CDR3 nucleotides read TGTGCCAGCAGCTTAGCCAAGAACAGGGTCCAGCCCCAGCATTTT. It encodes CASSLAKNRVQPQHF. The whole variable domain, remainder taken from reference TRBV5-6 and TRBJ1-5, is DAGVTQSPTHLIKTRGQQVTLRCSPKSGHDTVSWYQQALGQGPQFIFQYYEEEERQRGNFPDRFSGHQFPNYSSELNVNALLLGDSALYLCASSLAKNRVQPQHFGDGTRLSIL.

The chain carries TRBV9 and TRBJ1-2, with 7 bases identical to TRBD1. The CDR3 is 14 residues long. Germline-derived CDR1 and CDR2 are SGDLS and YYNGEE. V lost 3 bases to trimming and J lost 4 bases; unmatched junction nucleotides: 6. The CDR3 DNA reads as TGTGCCAGCAGCGGGGACAGACCTGGCTATGGCTACACCTTC. Amino acids: CASSGDRPGYGYTF.